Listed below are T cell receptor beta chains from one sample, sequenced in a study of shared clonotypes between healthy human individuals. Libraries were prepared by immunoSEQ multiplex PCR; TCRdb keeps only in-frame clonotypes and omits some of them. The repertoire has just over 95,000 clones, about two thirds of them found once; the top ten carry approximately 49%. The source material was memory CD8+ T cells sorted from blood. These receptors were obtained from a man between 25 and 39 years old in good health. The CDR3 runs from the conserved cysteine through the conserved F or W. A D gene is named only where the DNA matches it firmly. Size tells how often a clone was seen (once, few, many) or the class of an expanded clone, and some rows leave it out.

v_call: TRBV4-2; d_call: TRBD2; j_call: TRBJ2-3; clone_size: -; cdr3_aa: CASSQDQAGGPDTQYF; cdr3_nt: TGTGCCAGCAGCCAAGATCAAGCGGGAGGGCCGGATACGCAGTATTTT
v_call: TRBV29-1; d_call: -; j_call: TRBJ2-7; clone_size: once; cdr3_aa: CSVGVQGFGDEQYF; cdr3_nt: TGCAGCGTTGGGGTGCAAGGTTTCGGGGACGAGCAGTACTTC
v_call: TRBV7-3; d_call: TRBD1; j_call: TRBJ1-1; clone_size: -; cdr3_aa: CASSLIGGEAFF; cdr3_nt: TGTGCCAGCAGCTTAATAGGGGGCGAAGCTTTCTTT
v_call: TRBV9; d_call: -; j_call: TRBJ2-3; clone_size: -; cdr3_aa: CASSVKPTDTQYF; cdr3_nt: TGTGCCAGCAGCGTGAAGCCGACGGATACGCAGTATTTT
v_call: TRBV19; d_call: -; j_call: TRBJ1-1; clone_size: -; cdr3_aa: CASSINEEAFF; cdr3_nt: TGTGCCAGTAGTATTAACGAGGAAGCTTTCTTT
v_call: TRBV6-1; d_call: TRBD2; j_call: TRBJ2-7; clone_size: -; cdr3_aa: CASSFSGEGSYEQYF; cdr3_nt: TGTGCCAGCAGTTTTAGCGGGGAGGGTTCCTACGAGCAGTACTTC
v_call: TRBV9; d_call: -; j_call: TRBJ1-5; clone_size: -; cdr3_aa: CASSVVPSVTYNQPQHF; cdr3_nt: TGTGCCAGCAGCGTAGTCCCTTCGGTCACGTACAATCAGCCCCAGCATTTT
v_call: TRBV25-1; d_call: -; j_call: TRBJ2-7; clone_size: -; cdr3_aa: CASHGTLLGEQYF; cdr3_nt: TGTGCCAGCCATGGGACACTGCTTGGCGAGCAGTACTTC
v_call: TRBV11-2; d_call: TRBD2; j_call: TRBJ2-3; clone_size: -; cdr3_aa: CASSSSVILAGRYTDTQYF; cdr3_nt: TGTGCCAGCAGCTCCTCCGTTATTTTAGCGGGACGCTACACAGATACGCAGTATTTT
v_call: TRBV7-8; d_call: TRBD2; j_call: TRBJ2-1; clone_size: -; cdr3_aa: CASSFGPSGYNEQFF; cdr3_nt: TGTGCCAGCAGCTTTGGCCCTAGCGGGTACAATGAGCAGTTCTTC
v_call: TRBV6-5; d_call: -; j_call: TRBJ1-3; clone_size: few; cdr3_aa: CASRPGPHTIYF; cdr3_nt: TGTGCCAGCAGACCGGGACCGCACACCATATATTTT
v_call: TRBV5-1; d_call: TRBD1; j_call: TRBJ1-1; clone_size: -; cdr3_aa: CASTLGTGGGYTEAFF; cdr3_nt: TGCGCCAGCACTCTTGGGACAGGGGGAGGTTACACTGAAGCTTTCTTT
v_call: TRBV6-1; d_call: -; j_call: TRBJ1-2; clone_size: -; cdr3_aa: CASSGTGLPYGYTF; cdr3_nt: TGTGCCAGCAGTGGTACAGGGTTGCCCTATGGCTACACCTTC
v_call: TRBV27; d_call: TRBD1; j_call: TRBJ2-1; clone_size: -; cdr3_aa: CASSPDRDNNEQFF; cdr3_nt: TGTGCCAGCAGCCCCGACAGGGATAACAATGAGCAGTTCTTC
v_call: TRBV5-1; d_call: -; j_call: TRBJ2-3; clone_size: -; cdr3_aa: CASTLDDPRVDTQYF; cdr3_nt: TGCGCCAGCACTTTGGACGATCCCCGGGTAGATACGCAGTATTTT
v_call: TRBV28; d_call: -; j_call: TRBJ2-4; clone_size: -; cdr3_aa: CASSLRSKAKNIQYF; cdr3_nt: TGTGCCAGCAGTTTAAGGAGTAAAGCCAAAAACATTCAGTACTTC
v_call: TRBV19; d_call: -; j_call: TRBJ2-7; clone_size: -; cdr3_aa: CASSITGTVSEQYF; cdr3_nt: TGTGCCAGTAGTATTACGGGAACGGTGAGTGAGCAGTACTTC
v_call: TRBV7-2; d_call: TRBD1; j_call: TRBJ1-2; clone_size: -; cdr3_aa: CASSLAWDRGRDGYTF; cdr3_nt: TGTGCCAGCAGCTTAGCGTGGGACAGGGGGCGTGATGGCTACACCTTC
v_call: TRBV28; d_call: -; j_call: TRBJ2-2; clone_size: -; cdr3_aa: CASSLGQFYTGELFF; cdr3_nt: TGTGCCAGCAGCCTAGGGCAATTTTACACCGGGGAGCTGTTTTTT
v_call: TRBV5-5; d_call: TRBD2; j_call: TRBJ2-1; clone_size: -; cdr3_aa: CASSFSAGRASEQFF; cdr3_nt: TGTGCCAGCAGCTTTAGCGCGGGGAGGGCCAGTGAGCAGTTCTTC
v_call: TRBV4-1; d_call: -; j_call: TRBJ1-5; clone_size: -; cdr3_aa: CASSQDSLLYSNQPQHF; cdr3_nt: TGCGCCAGCAGCCAAGATTCTCTCCTTTATAGCAATCAGCCCCAGCATTTT
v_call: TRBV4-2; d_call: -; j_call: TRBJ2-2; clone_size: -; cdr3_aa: CASSQTSSTGELFF; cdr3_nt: TGTGCCAGCAGCCAAACTAGCAGCACCGGGGAGCTGTTTTTT
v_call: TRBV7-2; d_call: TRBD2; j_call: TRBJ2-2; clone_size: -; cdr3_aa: CASSLAGLAGDTGELFF; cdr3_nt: TGTGCCAGCAGCTTAGCGGGACTAGCGGGGGACACCGGGGAGCTGTTTTTT
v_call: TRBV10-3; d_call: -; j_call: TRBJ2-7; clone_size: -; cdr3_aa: CAISGGPTEGTYEQYF; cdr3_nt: TGTGCCATCAGTGGGGGTCCGACGGAGGGAACCTACGAGCAGTACTTC
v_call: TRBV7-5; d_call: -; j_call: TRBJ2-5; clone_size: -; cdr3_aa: CVRSCTAQETQYF; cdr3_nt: TGTGTCAGAAGCTGCACAGCCCAAGAGACCCAGTACTTC
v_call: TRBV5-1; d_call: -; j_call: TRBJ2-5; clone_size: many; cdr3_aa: CASSLAGGQIQETQYF; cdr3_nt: TGCGCCAGCAGCTTGGCCGGGGGACAGATCCAAGAGACCCAGTACTTC
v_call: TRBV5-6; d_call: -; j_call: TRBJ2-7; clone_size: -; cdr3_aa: CASSLNPSGEQYF; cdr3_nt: TGTGCCAGCAGCTTGAACCCTTCAGGCGAGCAGTACTTC
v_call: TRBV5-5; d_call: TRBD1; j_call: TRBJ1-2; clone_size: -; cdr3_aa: CASSEGQGVYGYTF; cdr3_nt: TGTGCCAGCAGCGAAGGACAGGGGGTCTATGGCTACACCTTC
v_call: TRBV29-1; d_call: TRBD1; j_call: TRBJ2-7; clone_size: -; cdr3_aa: CSVEGRGPSFSSYEQYF; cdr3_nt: TGCAGCGTTGAAGGCAGGGGGCCATCATTTAGTTCCTACGAGCAGTACTTC
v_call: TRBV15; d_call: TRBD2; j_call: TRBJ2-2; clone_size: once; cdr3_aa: CATSSRTSGRIGELFF; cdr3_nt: TGTGCCACCAGCTCTCGGACTAGCGGGAGGATCGGGGAGCTGTTTTTT
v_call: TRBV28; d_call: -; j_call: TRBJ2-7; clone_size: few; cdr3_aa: CASSSRTYEQYF; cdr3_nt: TGTGCCAGCAGTTCCCGGACCTACGAGCAGTACTTC